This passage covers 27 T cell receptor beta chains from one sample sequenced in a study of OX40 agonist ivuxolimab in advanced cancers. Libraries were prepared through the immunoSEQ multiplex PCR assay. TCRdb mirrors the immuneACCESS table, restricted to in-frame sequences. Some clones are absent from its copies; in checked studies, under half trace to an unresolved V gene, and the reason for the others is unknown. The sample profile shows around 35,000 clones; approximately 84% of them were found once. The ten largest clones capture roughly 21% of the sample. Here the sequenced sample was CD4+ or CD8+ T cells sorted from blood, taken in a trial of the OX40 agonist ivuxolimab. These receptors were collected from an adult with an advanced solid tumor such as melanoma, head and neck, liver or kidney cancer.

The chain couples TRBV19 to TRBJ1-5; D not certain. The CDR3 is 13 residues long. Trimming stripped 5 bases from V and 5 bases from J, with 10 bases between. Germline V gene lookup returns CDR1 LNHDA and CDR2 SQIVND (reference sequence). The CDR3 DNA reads TGTGCCAGTAGTCTTAGGGTTGATCAGCCCCAGCATTTT. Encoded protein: CASSLRVDQPQHF.

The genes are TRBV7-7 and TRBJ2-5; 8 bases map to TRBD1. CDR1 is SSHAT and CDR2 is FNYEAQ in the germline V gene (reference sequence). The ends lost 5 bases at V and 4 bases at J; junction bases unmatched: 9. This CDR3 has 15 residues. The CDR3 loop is CASSRTGTGAETQYF. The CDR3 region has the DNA TGTGCCAGCAGCCGGACAGGGACGGGGGCAGAGACCCAGTACTTC.

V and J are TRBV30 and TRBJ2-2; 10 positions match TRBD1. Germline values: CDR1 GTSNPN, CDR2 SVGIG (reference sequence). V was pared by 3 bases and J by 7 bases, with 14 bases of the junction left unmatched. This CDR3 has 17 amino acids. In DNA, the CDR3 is TGTGCCTGGAGACCCGCGCCGGGACAGGGGCGGATCGGGGAGCTGTTTTTT. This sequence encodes CAWRPAPGQGRIGELFF.

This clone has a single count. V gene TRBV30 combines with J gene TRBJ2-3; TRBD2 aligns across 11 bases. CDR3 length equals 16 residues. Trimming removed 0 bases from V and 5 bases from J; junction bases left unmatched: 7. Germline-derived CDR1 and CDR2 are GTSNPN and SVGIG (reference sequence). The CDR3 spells CAWSVGSGTSGDTQYF. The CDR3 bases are TGTGCCTGGAGTGTAGGGTCCGGGACTAGCGGAGATACGCAGTATTTT. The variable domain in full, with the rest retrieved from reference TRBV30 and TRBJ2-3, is SQTIHQWPATLVQPVGSPLSLECTVEGTSNPNLYWYRQAAGRGLQLLFYSVGIGQISSEVPQNLSASRPQDRQFILSSKKLLLSDSGFYLCAWSVGSGTSGDTQYFGPGTRLTVL.

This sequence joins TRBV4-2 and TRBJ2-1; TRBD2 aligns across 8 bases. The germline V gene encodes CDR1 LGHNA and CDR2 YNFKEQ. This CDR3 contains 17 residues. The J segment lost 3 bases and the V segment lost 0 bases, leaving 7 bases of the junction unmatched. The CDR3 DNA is TGTGCCAGCAGCCAAGATCCACTAGCGGTGGACTACAATGAGCAGTTCTTC. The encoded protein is CASSQDPLAVDYNEQFF.

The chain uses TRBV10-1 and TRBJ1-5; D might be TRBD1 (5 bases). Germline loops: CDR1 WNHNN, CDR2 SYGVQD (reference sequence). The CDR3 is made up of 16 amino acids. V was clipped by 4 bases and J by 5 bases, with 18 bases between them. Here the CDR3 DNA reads TGCGCCAGCAGTGTCAGGGAACCCATAGTCTATCAGCCCCAGCATTTT. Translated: CASSVREPIVYQPQHF.

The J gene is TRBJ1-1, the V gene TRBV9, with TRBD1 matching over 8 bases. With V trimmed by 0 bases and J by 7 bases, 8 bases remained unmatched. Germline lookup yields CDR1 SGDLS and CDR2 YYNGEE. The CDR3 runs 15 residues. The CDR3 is CASSVEDRARDEAFF. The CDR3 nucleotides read TGTGCCAGCAGCGTAGAGGACAGGGCCCGAGATGAAGCTTTCTTT.

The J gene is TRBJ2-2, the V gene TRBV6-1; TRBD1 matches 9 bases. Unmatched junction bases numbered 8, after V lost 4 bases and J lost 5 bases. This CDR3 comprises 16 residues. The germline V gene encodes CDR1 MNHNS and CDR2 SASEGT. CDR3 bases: TGTGCCAGCAGTGCCTCCGGGACAGGGCCAACCGGGGAGCTGTTTTTT. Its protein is CASSASGTGPTGELFF.

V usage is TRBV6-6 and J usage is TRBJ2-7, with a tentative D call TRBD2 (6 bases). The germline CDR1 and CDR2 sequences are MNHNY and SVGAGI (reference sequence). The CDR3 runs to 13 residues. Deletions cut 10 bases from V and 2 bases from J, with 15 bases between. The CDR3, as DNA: TGTGCCACCGGGGGAGACAGTCCCTACGAGCAGTACTTC. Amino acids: CATGGDSPYEQYF.

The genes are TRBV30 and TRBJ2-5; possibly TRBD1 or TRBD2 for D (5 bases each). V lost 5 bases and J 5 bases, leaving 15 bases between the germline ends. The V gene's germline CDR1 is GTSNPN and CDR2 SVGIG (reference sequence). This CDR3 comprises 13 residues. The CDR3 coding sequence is TGTGCCTGGGATGGGACCTCGGGGGAGACCCAGTACTTC. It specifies CAWDGTSGETQYF.

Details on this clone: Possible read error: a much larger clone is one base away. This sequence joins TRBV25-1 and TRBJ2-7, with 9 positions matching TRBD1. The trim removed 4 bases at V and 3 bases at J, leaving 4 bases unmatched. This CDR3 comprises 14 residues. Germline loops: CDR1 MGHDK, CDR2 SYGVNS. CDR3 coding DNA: TGTGCCAGCAGTGCCGGGACAGGGAGCTACGAGCAGTACTTC. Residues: CASSAGTGSYEQYF.

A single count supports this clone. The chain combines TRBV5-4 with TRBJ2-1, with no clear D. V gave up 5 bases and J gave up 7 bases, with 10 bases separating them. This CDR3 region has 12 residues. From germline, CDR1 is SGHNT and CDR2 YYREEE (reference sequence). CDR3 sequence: CASRFSTNEQFF. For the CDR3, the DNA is TGTGCCAGCAGATTCTCGACGAATGAGCAGTTCTTC.

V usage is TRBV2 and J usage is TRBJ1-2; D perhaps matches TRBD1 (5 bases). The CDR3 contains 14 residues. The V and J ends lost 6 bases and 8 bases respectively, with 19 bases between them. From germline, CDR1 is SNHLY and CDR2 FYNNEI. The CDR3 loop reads CASRAGGGIGGYTF. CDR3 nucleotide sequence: TGTGCCAGCAGAGCCGGGGGGGGTATTGGCGGCTACACCTTC.

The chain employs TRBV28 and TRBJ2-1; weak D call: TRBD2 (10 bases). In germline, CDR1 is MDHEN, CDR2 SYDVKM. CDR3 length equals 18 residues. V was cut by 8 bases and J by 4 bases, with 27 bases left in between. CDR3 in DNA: TGTGCCAGCTCCCGGACAGGGGTGACTAGCGGGCAATACAATGAGCAGTTCTTC. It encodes CASSRTGVTSGQYNEQFF.

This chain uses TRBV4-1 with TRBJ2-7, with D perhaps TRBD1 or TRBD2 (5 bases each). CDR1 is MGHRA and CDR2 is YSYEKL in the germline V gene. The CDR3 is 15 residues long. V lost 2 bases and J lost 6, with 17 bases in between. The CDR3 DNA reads TGCGCCAGCAGCCAATGGGACGAAGGAAGTCGCGAGCAGTACTTC. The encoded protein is CASSQWDEGSREQYF.

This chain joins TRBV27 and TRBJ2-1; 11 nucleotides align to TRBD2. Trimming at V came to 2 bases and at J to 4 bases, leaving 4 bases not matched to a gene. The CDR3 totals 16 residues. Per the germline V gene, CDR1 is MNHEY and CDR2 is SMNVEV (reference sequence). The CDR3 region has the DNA TGTGCCAGCAGTTTAGCCGGGACTAGCGGATACAATGAGCAGTTCTTC. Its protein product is CASSLAGTSGYNEQFF.

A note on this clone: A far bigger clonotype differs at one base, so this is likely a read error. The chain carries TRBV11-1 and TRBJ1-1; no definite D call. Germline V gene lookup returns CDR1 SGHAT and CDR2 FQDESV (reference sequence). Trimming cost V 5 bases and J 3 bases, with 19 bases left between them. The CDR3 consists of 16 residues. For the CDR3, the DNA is TGTGCCAGCAGCCAAGATAGGAGAGGGTCGGACACTGAAGCTTTCTTT. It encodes CASSQDRRGSDTEAFF. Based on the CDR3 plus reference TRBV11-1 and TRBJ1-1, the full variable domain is EAEVAQSPRYKITEKSQAVAFWCDPISGHATLYWYRQILGQGPELLVQFQDESVVDDSQLPKDRFSAERLKGVDSTLKIQPAELGDSAMYLCASSQDRRGSDTEAFFGQGTRLTVV.

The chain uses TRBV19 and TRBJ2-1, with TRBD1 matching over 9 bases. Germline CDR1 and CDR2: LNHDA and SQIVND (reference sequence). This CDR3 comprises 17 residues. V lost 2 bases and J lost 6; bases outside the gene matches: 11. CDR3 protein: CASSIIVGQGYSNEQFF. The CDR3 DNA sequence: TGTGCCAGTAGTATAATAGTAGGACAGGGGTATTCCAATGAGCAGTTCTTC. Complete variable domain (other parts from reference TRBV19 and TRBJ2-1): DGGITQSPKYLFRKEGQNVTLSCEQNLNHDAMYWYRQDPGQGLRLIYYSQIVNDFQKGDIAEGYSVSREKKESFPLTVTSAQKNPTAFYLCASSIIVGQGYSNEQFFGPGTRLTVL.

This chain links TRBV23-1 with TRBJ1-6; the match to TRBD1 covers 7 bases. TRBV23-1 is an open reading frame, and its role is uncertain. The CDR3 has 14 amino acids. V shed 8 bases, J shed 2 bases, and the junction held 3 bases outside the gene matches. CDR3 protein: CASFGTAYNSPLHF. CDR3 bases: TGCGCCAGCTTTGGGACAGCCTATAATTCACCCCTCCACTTT.

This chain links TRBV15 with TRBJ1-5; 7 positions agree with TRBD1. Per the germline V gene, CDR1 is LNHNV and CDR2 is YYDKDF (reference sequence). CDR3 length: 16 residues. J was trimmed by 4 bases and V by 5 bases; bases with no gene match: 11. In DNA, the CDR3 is TGTGCCACCAGCGGTGACTACCGGGACAGTAATCAGCCCCAGCATTTT. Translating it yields CATSGDYRDSNQPQHF.

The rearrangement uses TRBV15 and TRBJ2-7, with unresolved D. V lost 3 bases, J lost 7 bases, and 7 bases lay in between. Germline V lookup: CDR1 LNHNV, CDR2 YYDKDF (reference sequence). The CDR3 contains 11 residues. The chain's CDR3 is CATSSGREQYF. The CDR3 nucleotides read TGTGCCACCAGCAGCGGTCGGGAGCAGTACTTC.

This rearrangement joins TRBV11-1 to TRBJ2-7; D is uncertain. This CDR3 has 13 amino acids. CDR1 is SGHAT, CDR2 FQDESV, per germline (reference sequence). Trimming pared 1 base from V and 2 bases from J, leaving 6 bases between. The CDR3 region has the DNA TGTGCCAGCAGCTTAGGGCAGACCTACGAGCAGTACTTC. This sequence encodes CASSLGQTYEQYF.

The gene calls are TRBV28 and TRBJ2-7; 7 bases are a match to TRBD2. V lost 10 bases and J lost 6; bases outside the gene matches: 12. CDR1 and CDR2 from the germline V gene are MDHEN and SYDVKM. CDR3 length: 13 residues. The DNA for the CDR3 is TGTGCCATCCAGCGGGGAAGGTGGAGCGAGCAGTACTTC. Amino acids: CAIQRGRWSEQYF. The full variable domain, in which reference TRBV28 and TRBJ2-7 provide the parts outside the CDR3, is DVKVTQSSRYLVKRTGEKVFLECVQDMDHENMFWYRQDPGLGLRLIYFSYDVKMKEKGDIPEGYSVSREKKERFSLILESASTNQTSMYLCAIQRGRWSEQYFGPGTRLTVT.

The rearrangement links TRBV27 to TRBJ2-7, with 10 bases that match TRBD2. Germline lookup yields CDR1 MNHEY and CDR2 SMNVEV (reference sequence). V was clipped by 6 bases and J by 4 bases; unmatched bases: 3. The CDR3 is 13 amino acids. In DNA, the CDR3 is TGTGCCAGCAGAACTAGCGGGGCGTACGAGCAGTACTTC. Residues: CASRTSGAYEQYF.

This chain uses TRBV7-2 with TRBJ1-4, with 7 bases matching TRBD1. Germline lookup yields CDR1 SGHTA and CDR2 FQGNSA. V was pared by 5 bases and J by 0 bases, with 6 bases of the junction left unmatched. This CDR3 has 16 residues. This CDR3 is CASSLWDSPTNEKLFF. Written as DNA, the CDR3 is TGTGCCAGCAGCCTCTGGGACAGTCCAACTAATGAAAAACTGTTTTTT.

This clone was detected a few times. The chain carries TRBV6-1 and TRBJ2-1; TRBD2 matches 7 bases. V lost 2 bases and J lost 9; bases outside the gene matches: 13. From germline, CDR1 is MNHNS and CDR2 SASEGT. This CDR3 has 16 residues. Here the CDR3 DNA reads TGTGCCAGCAGTGAATTGGCGGGAGCGCCGATCGGTGAGCAGTTCTTC. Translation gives CASSELAGAPIGEQFF.

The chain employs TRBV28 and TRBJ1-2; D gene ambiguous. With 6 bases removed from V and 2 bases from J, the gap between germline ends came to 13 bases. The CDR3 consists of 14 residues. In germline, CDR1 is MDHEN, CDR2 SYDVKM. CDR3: CASRRQTSNYGYTF. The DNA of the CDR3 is TGTGCCAGCAGACGCCAAACTTCGAACTATGGCTACACCTTC.